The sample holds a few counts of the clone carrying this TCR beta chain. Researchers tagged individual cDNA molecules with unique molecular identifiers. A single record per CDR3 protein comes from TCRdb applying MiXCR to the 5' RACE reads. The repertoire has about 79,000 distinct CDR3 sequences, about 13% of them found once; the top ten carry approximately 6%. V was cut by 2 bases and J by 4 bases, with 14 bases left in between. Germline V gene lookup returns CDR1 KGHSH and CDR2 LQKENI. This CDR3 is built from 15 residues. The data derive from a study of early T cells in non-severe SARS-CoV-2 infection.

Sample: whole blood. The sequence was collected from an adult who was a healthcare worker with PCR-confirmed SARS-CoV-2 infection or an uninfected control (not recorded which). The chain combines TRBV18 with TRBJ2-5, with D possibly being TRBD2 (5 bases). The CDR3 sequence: CASSPISPGSETQYF. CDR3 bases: TGTGCCAGCTCACCAATCTCCCCGGGGTCAGAGACCCAGTACTTC.